The rows below give T cell receptor beta chains drawn from one sample of a study of Tregs in tolerant kidney transplant recipients. Some clones are missing from TCRdb's copy, which holds only in-frame ones; the method was immunoSEQ multiplex PCR. The repertoire consists of 85,000 to 95,000 clones, with just over 90% occurring once and the leading ten covering over 4%. Sequenced input: CD8+ T cells from blood. All receptors come from a human donor in good health. The CDR3 runs from the conserved cysteine through the conserved F or W. D genes are given only for firm matches. Expanded clones get a size class; other rows say once, few or many, or leave the size out.

V gene: TRBV6-5; J gene: TRBJ2-3; D gene: -; clone size: -; CDR3 protein: CASNQGGEGTDTQYF; CDR3 DNA: TGTGCCAGCAATCAAGGCGGGGAGGGCACAGATACGCAGTATTTT
V gene: TRBV13; J gene: TRBJ2-1; D gene: -; clone size: -; CDR3 protein: CASSLGGGMGSYNEQFF; CDR3 DNA: TGTGCCAGCAGCTTAGGGGGCGGGATGGGCTCCTACAATGAGCAGTTCTTC
V gene: TRBV27; J gene: TRBJ2-5; D gene: TRBD2; clone size: -; CDR3 protein: CASSLSTGGPIETQYF; CDR3 DNA: TGTGCCAGCAGTTTATCGACGGGAGGGCCGATAGAGACCCAGTACTTC
V gene: TRBV4-2; J gene: TRBJ1-5; D gene: -; clone size: once; CDR3 protein: CASSQDFGTSNQPQHF; CDR3 DNA: TGTGCCAGCAGCCAAGATTTTGGGACAAGCAATCAGCCCCAGCATTTT
V gene: TRBV7-9; J gene: TRBJ2-7; D gene: -; clone size: -; CDR3 protein: CASGGEPYEQYF; CDR3 DNA: TGTGCCAGTGGCGGGGAGCCCTACGAGCAGTACTTC
V gene: TRBV6-1; J gene: TRBJ2-1; D gene: TRBD2; clone size: -; CDR3 protein: CASSGPGGTSGRVGVYEQFF; CDR3 DNA: TGTGCCAGCAGTGGACCTGGAGGGACTAGCGGGAGGGTGGGTGTCTATGAGCAGTTCTTC
V gene: TRBV9; J gene: TRBJ2-1; D gene: -; clone size: -; CDR3 protein: CASSSNNEQFF; CDR3 DNA: TGTGCCAGCAGCTCTAACAATGAGCAGTTCTTC
V gene: TRBV2; J gene: TRBJ2-7; D gene: TRBD2; clone size: -; CDR3 protein: CALRGLAGVYEQYF; CDR3 DNA: TGTGCCTTAAGAGGGCTAGCGGGGGTCTACGAGCAGTACTTC
V gene: TRBV5-8; J gene: TRBJ2-4; D gene: TRBD2; clone size: -; CDR3 protein: CASSPGTSGKNIQYF; CDR3 DNA: TGTGCCAGCAGCCCAGGGACTAGCGGAAAAAACATTCAGTACTTC
V gene: TRBV5-4; J gene: TRBJ2-1; D gene: TRBD2; clone size: -; CDR3 protein: CASSLVPLAGGNEQFF; CDR3 DNA: TGTGCCAGCAGCTTGGTTCCACTAGCGGGGGGGAATGAGCAGTTCTTC
V gene: TRBV16; J gene: TRBJ2-3; D gene: -; clone size: -; CDR3 protein: CASSQSKWTGTDTQYF; CDR3 DNA: TGTGCCAGCAGCCAATCGAAGTGGACAGGCACAGATACGCAGTATTTT
V gene: TRBV4-1; J gene: TRBJ2-1; D gene: TRBD2; clone size: -; CDR3 protein: CASSQDGNPGAIAGWDNEQFF; CDR3 DNA: TGCGCCAGCAGCCAAGATGGAAACCCAGGGGCGATAGCGGGATGGGACAATGAGCAGTTCTTC
V gene: TRBV2; J gene: TRBJ2-3; D gene: TRBD2; clone size: -; CDR3 protein: CASSGERELPDTQYF; CDR3 DNA: TGTGCCAGCAGTGGGGAGCGGGAGTTGCCAGATACGCAGTATTTT
V gene: TRBV19; J gene: TRBJ2-1; D gene: -; clone size: -; CDR3 protein: CASSIDSQGGYNEQFF; CDR3 DNA: TGTGCCAGTAGTATAGATTCCCAGGGCGGTTACAATGAGCAGTTCTTC
V gene: TRBV11-2; J gene: TRBJ1-5; D gene: -; clone size: -; CDR3 protein: CASSLDPRGIQPQHF; CDR3 DNA: TGTGCCAGCAGCTTAGATCCTAGGGGGATTCAGCCCCAGCATTTT
V gene: TRBV5-4; J gene: TRBJ1-1; D gene: -; clone size: few; CDR3 protein: CASRYEAFF; CDR3 DNA: TGTGCCAGCAGGTATGAAGCTTTCTTT
V gene: TRBV7-6; J gene: TRBJ2-1; D gene: -; clone size: -; CDR3 protein: CASSLVGRQSNYNEQFF; CDR3 DNA: TGTGCCAGCAGCTTAGTCGGGCGGCAGTCCAACTACAATGAGCAGTTCTTC
V gene: TRBV29-1; J gene: TRBJ1-1; D gene: -; clone size: -; CDR3 protein: CSVEAGVGAEAFF; CDR3 DNA: TGCAGCGTTGAAGCCGGGGTTGGCGCTGAAGCTTTCTTT
V gene: TRBV7-6; J gene: TRBJ2-2; D gene: TRBD2; clone size: -; CDR3 protein: CASSRRLGGGNTGELFF; CDR3 DNA: TGTGCCAGCAGCCGTCGACTTGGCGGGGGGAACACCGGGGAGCTGTTTTTT
V gene: TRBV4-1; J gene: TRBJ1-6; D gene: -; clone size: -; CDR3 protein: CASSQPGADSPLHF; CDR3 DNA: TGCGCCAGCAGCCAACCAGGGGCTGATTCACCCCTCCACTTT
V gene: TRBV4-2; J gene: TRBJ2-3; D gene: TRBD2; clone size: -; CDR3 protein: CASSQDKVGAGVRDTQYF; CDR3 DNA: TGTGCCAGCAGCCAAGATAAGGTTGGGGCGGGAGTAAGAGATACGCAGTATTTT
V gene: TRBV9; J gene: TRBJ2-1; D gene: TRBD2; clone size: -; CDR3 protein: CASSVALAGGFNEQFF; CDR3 DNA: TGTGCCAGCAGCGTAGCGTTGGCGGGGGGGTTCAATGAGCAGTTCTTC
V gene: TRBV7-7; J gene: TRBJ2-3; D gene: -; clone size: -; CDR3 protein: CASSSGPRGTDTQYF; CDR3 DNA: TGTGCTAGCAGTTCCGGGCCTAGGGGCACAGATACGCAGTATTTT
V gene: TRBV7-9; J gene: TRBJ2-7; D gene: -; clone size: -; CDR3 protein: CASSSSSGTRYEQYF; CDR3 DNA: TGTGCCAGCAGCTCTTCCTCCGGGACAAGGTACGAGCAGTACTTC
V gene: TRBV9; J gene: TRBJ2-5; D gene: TRBD2; clone size: -; CDR3 protein: CASSVRPGGGETQYF; CDR3 DNA: TGTGCCAGCAGCGTACGACCGGGAGGAGGGGAGACCCAGTACTTC
V gene: TRBV19; J gene: TRBJ1-1; D gene: -; clone size: -; CDR3 protein: CAIRQATNTEAFF; CDR3 DNA: TGTGCCATAAGACAGGCGACGAACACTGAAGCTTTCTTT
V gene: TRBV2; J gene: TRBJ2-7; D gene: TRBD2; clone size: -; CDR3 protein: CASSEAQPMSGKYEQYF; CDR3 DNA: TGTGCCAGCAGTGAAGCACAACCTATGAGCGGGAAATACGAGCAGTACTTC